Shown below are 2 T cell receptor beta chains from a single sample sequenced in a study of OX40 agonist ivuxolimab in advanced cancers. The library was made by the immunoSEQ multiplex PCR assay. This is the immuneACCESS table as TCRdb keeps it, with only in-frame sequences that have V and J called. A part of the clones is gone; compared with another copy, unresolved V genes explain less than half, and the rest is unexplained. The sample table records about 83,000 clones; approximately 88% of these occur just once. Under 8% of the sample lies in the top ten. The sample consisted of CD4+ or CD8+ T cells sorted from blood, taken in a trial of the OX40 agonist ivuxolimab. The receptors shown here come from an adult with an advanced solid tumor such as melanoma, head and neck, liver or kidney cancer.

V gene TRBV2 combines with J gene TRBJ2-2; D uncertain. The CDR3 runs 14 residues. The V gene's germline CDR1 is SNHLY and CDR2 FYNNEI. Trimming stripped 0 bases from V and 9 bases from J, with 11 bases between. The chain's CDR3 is CASSEAADVRELFF. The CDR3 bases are TGTGCCAGCAGTGAAGCCGCGGACGTCCGGGAGCTGTTTTTT.

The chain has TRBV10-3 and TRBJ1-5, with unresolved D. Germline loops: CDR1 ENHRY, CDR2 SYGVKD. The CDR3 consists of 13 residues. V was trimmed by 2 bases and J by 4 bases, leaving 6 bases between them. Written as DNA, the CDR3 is TGTGCCATCAGTGAGGGACTAAATCAGCCCCAGCATTTT. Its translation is CAISEGLNQPQHF.